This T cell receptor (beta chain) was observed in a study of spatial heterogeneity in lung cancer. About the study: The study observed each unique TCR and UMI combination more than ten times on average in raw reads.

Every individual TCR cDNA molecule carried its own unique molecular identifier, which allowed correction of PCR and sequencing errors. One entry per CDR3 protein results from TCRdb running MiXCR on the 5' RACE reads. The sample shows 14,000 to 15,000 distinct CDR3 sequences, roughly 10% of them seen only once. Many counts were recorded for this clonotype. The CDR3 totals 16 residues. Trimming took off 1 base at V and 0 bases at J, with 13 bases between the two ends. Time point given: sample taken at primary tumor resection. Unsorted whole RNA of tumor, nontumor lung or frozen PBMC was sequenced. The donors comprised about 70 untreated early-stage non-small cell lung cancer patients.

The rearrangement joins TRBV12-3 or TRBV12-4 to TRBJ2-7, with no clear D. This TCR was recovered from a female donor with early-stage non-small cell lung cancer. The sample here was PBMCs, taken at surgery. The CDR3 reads CASSLGRGSSSYEQYF. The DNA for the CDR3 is TGTGCCAGCAGTTTAGGACGTGGCAGCAGCTCCTACGAGCAGTACTTC.